The 30 T cell receptor beta chains below all came from one sample that was sequenced in a study of beta chain features in type 1 diabetes. Study-level findings and limits: Within each of all four CD4+ subsets, Type 1 diabetes patients had TCRB CDR3s that were moderately but significantly shorter.

Sequencing targeted expressed TCRB transcripts, as all isolated RNA had been reverse transcribed. Profiled with immunoSEQ multiplex PCR; TCRdb holds only in-frame clones, not every one. The repertoire holds a few hundred thousand clones, with around 21% as singletons. Their antigens remain unidentified. Specimen: naive CD4+ T cells from blood. Receptors were obtained from a woman aged 35 to 49 with type 1 diabetes.

This clone was seen only a few times. This chain joins TRBV5-1 and TRBJ2-7, with 8 bases aligning to TRBD2. J gave up 6 bases and V 4 bases, and 12 bases lay outside the gene matches. CDR1 and CDR2 (germline): SGHRS, YFSETQ. The CDR3 contains 15 residues. The CDR3 bases are TGCGCCAGCAGCAGCCGGACTAGCTCACGTGCCGAGCAGTACTTC. Protein product: CASSSRTSSRAEQYF.

This clone was counted between two and nine times. The chain links TRBV4-1 to TRBJ1-5; D is ambiguous. The V gene lost 0 bases and the J gene lost 1 base, with 10 bases spanning the gap. CDR1 MGHRA and CDR2 YSYEKL come from the germline V gene. This CDR3 contains 16 residues. CDR3 in amino acids: CASSQDGGRSNQPQHF. In DNA, the CDR3 is TGCGCCAGCAGCCAAGATGGCGGGCGGAGCAATCAGCCCCAGCATTTT.

This clone was detected a few times. This chain links TRBV18 with TRBJ2-7; TRBD2 agrees at 10 bases. This CDR3 comprises 14 residues. Unmatched junction bases numbered 8, after V lost 6 bases and J lost 6 bases. Germline-derived CDR1 and CDR2 are KGHSH and LQKENI. This chain's CDR3 is CASSPSGSSGEQYF. CDR3 DNA sequence: TGTGCCAGCTCTCCTAGCGGGAGTTCGGGCGAGCAGTACTTC.

CDR3 bases: TGTGCCAGCAGCTTAGATCGGGATCGAAGCTCCTACGAGCAGTACTTC. As protein: CASSLDRDRSSYEQYF. The V call is TRBV7-9, the J call TRBJ2-7; D perhaps matches TRBD2 (5 bases). V lost 1 base to trimming and J lost 0 bases, with 13 bases between them. The CDR3 loop spans 16 amino acids. Per germline, CDR1 SEHNR and CDR2 FQNEAQ (reference sequence). The full variable domain, its missing parts supplied by reference TRBV7-9 and TRBJ2-7, is DTGVSQNPRHKITKRGQNVTFRCDPISEHNRLYWYRQTLGQGPEFLTYFQNEAQLEKSRLLSDRFSAERPKGSFSTLEIQRTEQGDSAMYLCASSLDRDRSSYEQYFGPGTRLTVT.

V is TRBV28 and J is TRBJ1-1, with 7 bases matching TRBD1. The CDR3 loop spans 15 amino acids. CDR1 is MDHEN and CDR2 is SYDVKM in the germline V gene. V trimming: 5 bases; J trimming: 4 bases; junction bases outside the gene matches: 10. The CDR3 bases are TGTGCCAGCAGTAGCCCACAGGGGATGCTCACTGAAGCTTTCTTT. Translating gives CASSSPQGMLTEAFF.

The V call is TRBV9, the J call TRBJ2-2; 9 nucleotides line up with TRBD2. The CDR3 is made up of 17 amino acids. Trimming removed 4 bases from V and 6 bases from J; junction bases left unmatched: 13. Germline V lookup: CDR1 SGDLS, CDR2 YYNGEE. As DNA, the CDR3 is TGTGCCAGCAGCCCCAGAAGCGGGGGGAATAATCCCGGGGAGCTGTTTTTT. Its protein product is CASSPRSGGNNPGELFF.

This clone was seen once. The rearrangement joins TRBV25-1 to TRBJ2-5; D possibly corresponds to TRBD1 (6 bases). This CDR3 has 15 amino acids. The V and J ends lost 3 bases and 1 base respectively, with 12 bases between them. Germline V CDR1 and CDR2: MGHDK, SYGVNS. The CDR3, as DNA: TGTGCCAGCAGTGACCTGACAGGCTCCCAAGAGACCCAGTACTTC. It specifies CASSDLTGSQETQYF.

This rearrangement joins TRBV27 to TRBJ1-4; TRBD1 matches 7 bases. Unmatched junction bases numbered 8, after V lost 5 bases and J lost 8 bases. CDR3 length: 14 residues. Germline V gene data show CDR1 as MNHEY and CDR2 as SMNVEV (reference sequence). CDR3 residues: CASSADRVSEKLFF. Written as DNA, the CDR3 is TGTGCCAGCAGTGCCGACAGGGTATCCGAAAAACTGTTTTTT.

This clone was found a few times. The chain links TRBV6-4 to TRBJ2-3; D gene ambiguous. Germline CDR1 reads MRHNA; CDR2 reads SNTAGT. V was shortened by 3 bases and J by 2 bases, with 6 bases between the two germline ends. The CDR3 has 13 residues. CDR3 nucleotide sequence: TGTGCCAGCAGTGAGAGCTACACAGATACGCAGTATTTT. Its protein product is CASSESYTDTQYF.

This chain joins TRBV5-1 and TRBJ2-1, with a weak D call TRBD1 (5 bases). Germline values: CDR1 SGHRS, CDR2 YFSETQ. The CDR3 spans 14 residues. V dropped 0 bases and J dropped 4 bases, with 8 bases sitting between them. DNA of the CDR3: TGCGCCAGCAGCTTGGGCAGGGAATACAATGAGCAGTTCTTC. The encoded protein is CASSLGREYNEQFF.

This clone was observed a few times. The rearrangement uses TRBV6-5 and TRBJ1-2; a weak D match, TRBD1 (6 bases). Germline V gene data show CDR1 as MNHEY and CDR2 as SVGAGI. Trimming took off 4 bases at V and 6 bases at J, with 15 bases between the two ends. This CDR3 is 14 amino acids long. The CDR3 spells CASSSQGVGNGYTF. CDR3 sequence (DNA): TGTGCCAGCAGTTCACAGGGAGTAGGGAATGGCTACACCTTC.

The chain uses TRBV5-1 and TRBJ2-3; 9 nucleotides agree with TRBD1. The germline CDR1 and CDR2 sequences are SGHRS and YFSETQ. Trimming cost V 4 bases and J 2 bases; bases outside gene matches: 8. The CDR3 is 16 amino acids. CDR3 loop: CASSPGGTGNTDTQYF. CDR3 sequence (DNA): TGCGCCAGCAGCCCCGGGGGGACAGGGAACACAGATACGCAGTATTTT.

J is TRBJ2-5 and V is TRBV4-2; D is undetermined. The CDR3 totals 14 residues. V dropped 0 bases and J dropped 2 bases, with 7 bases sitting between them. Germline values: CDR1 LGHNA, CDR2 YNFKEQ. The CDR3 nucleotides are TGTGCCAGCAGCCAAGACGCGGATCAAGAGACCCAGTACTTC. Translation gives CASSQDADQETQYF.

This clone was recorded a few times. The chain couples TRBV7-9 to TRBJ1-1; D is perhaps TRBD1 (5 bases). V was trimmed by 8 bases and J by 0 bases, leaving 10 bases between them. The V gene's germline CDR1 is SEHNR and CDR2 FQNEAQ (reference sequence). The CDR3 is 13 residues long. CDR3 DNA: TGTGCCAGCGGGAAGACAGTGAACACTGAAGCTTTCTTT. Protein: CASGKTVNTEAFF.

About this clone: The same CDR3 can be traced to other DNA sequences in this sample. This chain links TRBV5-1 with TRBJ1-1; D is uncertain. V was clipped by 0 bases and J by 1 base, with 4 bases between them. Germline V CDR1 and CDR2: SGHRS, YFSETQ. The CDR3 length is 13 residues. For the CDR3, the DNA is TGCGCCAGCAGCTTGGATAGGAACACTGAAGCTTTCTTT. This gives the protein CASSLDRNTEAFF.

V and J are TRBV29-1 and TRBJ2-5, with D perhaps TRBD2 (5 bases). V dropped 6 bases and J dropped 4 bases, with 12 bases sitting between them. Germline loops: CDR1 SQVTM, CDR2 ANQGSEA. The CDR3 has 12 residues. Here the CDR3 reads CSVCEGRETQYF. The DNA for the CDR3 is TGCAGCGTCTGCGAGGGCAGAGAGACCCAGTACTTC.

This chain joins TRBV28 and TRBJ2-7; D gene unclear. The length of the CDR3 is 14 residues. Per germline, CDR1 MDHEN and CDR2 SYDVKM. V was pared by 1 base and J by 6 bases, with 13 bases between. The CDR3, as DNA: TGTGCCAGCAGTTTATATTCCGGGTCCCCCGAGCAGTACTTC. Protein sequence: CASSLYSGSPEQYF.

This clone was recorded a few times. This chain uses TRBV7-8 with TRBJ1-1, with 9 positions matching TRBD1. The ends lost 5 bases at V and 1 base at J; junction bases unmatched: 8. The germline gives CDR1 SGHVS, CDR2 FQNEAQ. There are 16 residues in the CDR3. CDR3 amino acids: CASSLRTDRGNTEAFF. The DNA of the CDR3 is TGTGCCAGCAGCCTCCGAACGGACAGGGGGAACACTGAAGCTTTCTTT.

In its sample, this clone was seen a few times. The chain combines TRBV4-3 with TRBJ2-1, with 9 bases fitting TRBD2. V was pared by 4 bases and J by 8 bases, with 12 bases of the junction left unmatched. The germline V gene encodes CDR1 LGHNA and CDR2 YSLEER. This CDR3 comprises 16 residues. The CDR3: CASSRIHSGSVDEQFF. In DNA, the CDR3 is TGCGCCAGCAGCCGAATTCATAGCGGGAGTGTTGATGAGCAGTTCTTC.

J is TRBJ1-5 and V is TRBV2, with a weak D call TRBD1 (6 bases). The CDR3 sequence is 13 residues long. Germline V CDR1 and CDR2: SNHLY, FYNNEI. With 6 bases removed from V and 9 bases from J, the gap between germline ends came to 15 bases. DNA of the CDR3: TGTGCCAGCAGAGTTGGGGGCCACGGGCCCCAGCATTTT. It specifies CASRVGGHGPQHF.

The chain recombines TRBV7-3 with TRBJ2-1; tentative D call: TRBD2 (5 bases). Trimming took 1 base from V and 0 from J, leaving 10 bases between them. The CDR3 runs to 16 residues. Germline CDR1 is SGHTA and CDR2 is FQGTGA. CDR3 amino acids: CASSLRGRFSYNEQFF. CDR3 sequence (DNA): TGTGCCAGCAGCTTAAGAGGGCGGTTCTCCTACAATGAGCAGTTCTTC.

The rearrangement joins TRBV29-1 to TRBJ1-1; no firm D call. Trimming took 7 bases from V and 0 from J, leaving 12 bases between them. CDR1 and CDR2 from the germline V gene are SQVTM and ANQGSEA. The CDR3 loop spans 13 amino acids. The CDR3 loop reads CSAGTELNTEAFF. CDR3 coding DNA: TGCAGCGCTGGAACAGAGCTGAACACTGAAGCTTTCTTT.

CDR3 coding DNA: TGCAGCGCCGAGGACACCATGAACACTGAAGCTTTCTTT. Translating gives CSAEDTMNTEAFF. The chain employs TRBV29-1 and TRBJ1-1; TRBD1 is a possible D gene (5 bases). CDR3 length equals 13 residues. Germline V gives CDR1 SQVTM, CDR2 ANQGSEA. V lost 7 bases and J lost 0, with 12 bases in between.

The rearrangement links TRBV27 to TRBJ1-2, with 7 bases matching TRBD1. After removal of 4 bases from V and 1 base from J, the junction contained 6 bases not matched to a gene. The CDR3 length is 15 residues. The germline gives CDR1 MNHEY, CDR2 SMNVEV (reference sequence). CDR3 nucleotides: TGTGCCAGCAGTTCACAAGACAGGGTTAACTATGGCTACACCTTC. The encoded protein is CASSSQDRVNYGYTF.

This chain links TRBV19 with TRBJ2-7, with TRBD1 matching 7 bases. Germline values: CDR1 LNHDA, CDR2 SQIVND (reference sequence). The CDR3 sequence is 14 residues long. Unmatched junction bases numbered 7, after V lost 3 bases and J lost 5 bases. Here the CDR3 DNA reads TGTGCCAGTAGTATGGACAGGTCGATCCACGAGCAGTACTTC. This encodes CASSMDRSIHEQYF.

This clone was counted only a few times. This rearrangement joins TRBV14 to TRBJ1-1; no reliable D call. The CDR3 totals 15 residues. Trimming removed 1 base at V and 3 bases at J, with 12 bases between. Germline V lookup: CDR1 SGHDN, CDR2 FVKESK. The CDR3 nucleotides read TGTGCCAGCAGCCAAGGGGCGAAAGGCTACACTGAAGCTTTCTTT. It is translated as CASSQGAKGYTEAFF.

The V gene is TRBV30, the J gene TRBJ1-4, with D possibly being TRBD1 (5 bases). CDR1 is GTSNPN, CDR2 SVGIG, per germline (reference sequence). The CDR3 has 15 amino acids. V lost 7 bases and J 7 bases, leaving 22 bases between the germline ends. The CDR3 DNA reads TGTGCCTCCAGCACAGGCCCCGCGGGGGGTGAAAAACTGTTTTTT. Translated, it gives CASSTGPAGGEKLFF.

The sample holds a few counts of this clone. The V call is TRBV5-1, the J call TRBJ2-3, with D possibly being TRBD1 (6 bases). The CDR3 totals 15 residues. Trimming stripped 0 bases from V and 0 bases from J, with 8 bases between. Germline CDR1 is SGHRS and CDR2 is YFSETQ. The CDR3 protein is CASSLAQGSTDTQYF. The CDR3 DNA reads as TGCGCCAGCAGCTTGGCACAGGGAAGCACAGATACGCAGTATTTT.

There are a few counts of this clone. The V gene is TRBV5-1, the J gene TRBJ2-5, with D uncertain. This CDR3 has 14 amino acids. V lost 0 bases, J lost 2 bases, and 8 bases lay in between. CDR1 SGHRS and CDR2 YFSETQ come from the germline V gene. For the CDR3, the DNA is TGCGCCAGCAGCTTGGAAGCTTTTCAAGAGACCCAGTACTTC. Its protein is CASSLEAFQETQYF.

The rearrangement links TRBV29-1 to TRBJ2-7, with D tentatively TRBD2 (5 bases). V was pared by 4 bases and J by 1 base, with 8 bases between. The CDR3 is 12 residues long. The V gene's germline CDR1 is SQVTM and CDR2 ANQGSEA. The CDR3 DNA reads as TGCAGCGTTGCTTCGGGGTCCTACGAGCAGTACTTC. This codes for CSVASGSYEQYF.